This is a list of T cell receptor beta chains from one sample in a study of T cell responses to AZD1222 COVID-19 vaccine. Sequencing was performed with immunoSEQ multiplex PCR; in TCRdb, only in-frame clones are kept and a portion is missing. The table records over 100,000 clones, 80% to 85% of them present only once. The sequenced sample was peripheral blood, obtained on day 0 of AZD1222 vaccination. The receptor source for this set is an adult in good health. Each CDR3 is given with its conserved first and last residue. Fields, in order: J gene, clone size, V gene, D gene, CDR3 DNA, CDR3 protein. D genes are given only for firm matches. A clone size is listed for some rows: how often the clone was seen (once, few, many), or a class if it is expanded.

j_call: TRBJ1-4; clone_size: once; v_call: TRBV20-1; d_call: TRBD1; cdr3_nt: TGCAGTGCTAGTTCCCACCCACAGGGGTTGGGTGAAAAACTGTTTTTT; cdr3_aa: CSASSHPQGLGEKLFF
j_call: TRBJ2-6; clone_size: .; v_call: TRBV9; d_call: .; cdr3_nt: TGTGCCAGCAGCGTAGCGGGACACTCTGGGGCCAACGTCCTGACTTTC; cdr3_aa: CASSVAGHSGANVLTF
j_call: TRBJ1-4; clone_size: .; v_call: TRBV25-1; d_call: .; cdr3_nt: TGTGCCAGCAGCTCCTCCGAGGCTAATGAAAAACTGTTTTTT; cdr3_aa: CASSSSEANEKLFF
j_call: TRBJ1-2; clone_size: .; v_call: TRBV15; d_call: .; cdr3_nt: TGTGCCACCAGCAGGGCGGGGAACTATGGCTACACCTTC; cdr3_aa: CATSRAGNYGYTF
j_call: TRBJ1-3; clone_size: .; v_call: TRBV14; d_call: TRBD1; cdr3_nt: TGTGCCAGCAGCCAAGGTTGGGGGTACAGGGGGCTCGGAAACACCATATATTTT; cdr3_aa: CASSQGWGYRGLGNTIYF
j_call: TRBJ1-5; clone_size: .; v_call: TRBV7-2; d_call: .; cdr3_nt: TGTGCCAGCAGCTTAAACAGGGACAATCAGCCCCAGCATTTT; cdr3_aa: CASSLNRDNQPQHF
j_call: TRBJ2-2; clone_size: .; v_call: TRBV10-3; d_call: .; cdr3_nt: TGTGCCATCAGTGAGTCGGGGGAGACCGGGGAGCTGTTTTTT; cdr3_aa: CAISESGETGELFF
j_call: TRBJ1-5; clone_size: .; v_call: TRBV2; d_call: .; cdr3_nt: TGTGCCAGCAGTGAATCCGGGTATAGCAATCAGCCCCAGCATTTT; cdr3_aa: CASSESGYSNQPQHF
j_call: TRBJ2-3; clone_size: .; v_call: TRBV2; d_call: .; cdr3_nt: TGTGCCAGCAGGGAAAGGGGGGATACGCAGTATTTT; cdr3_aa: CASRERGDTQYF
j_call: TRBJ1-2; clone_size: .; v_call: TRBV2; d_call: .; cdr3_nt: TGTGCCAGCAGTGAACAGTATGGCTACACCTTC; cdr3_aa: CASSEQYGYTF
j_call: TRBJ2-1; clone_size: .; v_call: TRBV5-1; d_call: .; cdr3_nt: TGCGCCAGCAGCTTAGGAATGTCCGGAAGTGAGCAGTTCTTC; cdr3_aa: CASSLGMSGSEQFF
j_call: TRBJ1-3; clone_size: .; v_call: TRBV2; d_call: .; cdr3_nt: TGTGCCAGCAGTGATTCTTGGACGGGCAGAAACACCATATATTTT; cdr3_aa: CASSDSWTGRNTIYF
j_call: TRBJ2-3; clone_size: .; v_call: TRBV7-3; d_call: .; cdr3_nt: TGTGCCAGCACCGACACTCCGGGTACGCAGTATTTT; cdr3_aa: CASTDTPGTQYF
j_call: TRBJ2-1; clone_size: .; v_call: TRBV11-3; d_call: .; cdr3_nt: TGTGCCAGCAGCTCGGGGACCGGACATGAGCAGTTCTTC; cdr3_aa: CASSSGTGHEQFF
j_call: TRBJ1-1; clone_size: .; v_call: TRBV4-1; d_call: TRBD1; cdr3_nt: TGCGCCAGCACCATTCAAAAGACAGGGAGCACTGAAGCTTTCTTT; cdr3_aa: CASTIQKTGSTEAFF
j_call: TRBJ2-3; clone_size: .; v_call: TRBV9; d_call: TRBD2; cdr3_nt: TGTGCCAGCAGCGTTGGCGGGGGAAGCACAGATACGCAGTATTTT; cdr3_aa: CASSVGGGSTDTQYF
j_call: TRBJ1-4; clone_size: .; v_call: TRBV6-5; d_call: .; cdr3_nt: TGTGCCGTTCACTCCCCGTTTAATGAAAAACTGTTTTTT; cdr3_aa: CAVHSPFNEKLFF
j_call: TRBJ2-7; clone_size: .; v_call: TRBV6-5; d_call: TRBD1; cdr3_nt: TGTGCCAGCAGTTATAACAGGGGTTACGAGCAGTACTTC; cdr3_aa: CASSYNRGYEQYF
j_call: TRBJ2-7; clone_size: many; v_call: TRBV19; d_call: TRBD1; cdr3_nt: TGTGCCAGTAGTCCGACAGGGACAGTGGTGGTGTACTTC; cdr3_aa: CASSPTGTVVVYF
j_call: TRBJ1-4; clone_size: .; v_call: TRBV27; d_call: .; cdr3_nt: TGTGCCAGCAAGCCGGGACTGTATAATGAAAAACTGTTTTTT; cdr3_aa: CASKPGLYNEKLFF
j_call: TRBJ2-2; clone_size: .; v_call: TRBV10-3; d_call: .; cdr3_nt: TGTGCCATCAGTGGCGCTGGCGTGAACACCGGGGAGCTGTTTTTT; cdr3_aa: CAISGAGVNTGELFF
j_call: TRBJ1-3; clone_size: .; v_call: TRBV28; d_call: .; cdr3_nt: TGTGCCAGCTACCAGTCAGGAGGCCCGGGAGGAAACACCATATATTTT; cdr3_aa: CASYQSGGPGGNTIYF
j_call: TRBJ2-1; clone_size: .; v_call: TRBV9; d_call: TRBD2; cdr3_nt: TGTGCCAGCAGCGTCGGTAGCGGGGGCCCATCCTACAATGAGCAGTTCTTC; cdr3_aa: CASSVGSGGPSYNEQFF
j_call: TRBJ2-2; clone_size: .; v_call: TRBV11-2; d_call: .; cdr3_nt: TGTGCCAGCAGCCCTTCCTCGGGGAACACCGGGGAGCTGTTTTTT; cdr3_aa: CASSPSSGNTGELFF
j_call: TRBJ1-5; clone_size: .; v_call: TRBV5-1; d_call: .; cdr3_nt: TGCGCCAGCAGCTTGGGCGGGCAACAGCCCCAGCATTTT; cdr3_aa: CASSLGGQQPQHF
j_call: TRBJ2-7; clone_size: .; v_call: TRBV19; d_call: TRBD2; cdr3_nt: TGTGCCAGTAGTACCAGGGTAGCGGGAAACGAGCAGTACTTC; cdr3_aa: CASSTRVAGNEQYF
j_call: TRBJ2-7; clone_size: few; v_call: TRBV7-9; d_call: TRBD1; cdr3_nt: TGTGCCAGCAGACGCGGACAGGGAGAGCAGTACTTC; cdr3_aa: CASRRGQGEQYF
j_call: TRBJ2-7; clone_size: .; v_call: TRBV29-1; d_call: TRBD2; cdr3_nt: TGCAGCGTAGGAAGGGGACTAGCGGGAGGGGGCGAGCAGTACTTC; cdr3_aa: CSVGRGLAGGGEQYF
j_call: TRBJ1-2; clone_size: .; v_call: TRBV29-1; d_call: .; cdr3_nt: TGCAGCAGCGGGGACAACTATGGCTACACCTTC; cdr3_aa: CSSGDNYGYTF
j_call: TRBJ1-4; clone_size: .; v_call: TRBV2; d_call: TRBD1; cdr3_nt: TGTGCCAGCAGCCCCATACGGACAGGGGGCGCGGAAAAACTGTTTTTT; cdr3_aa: CASSPIRTGGAEKLFF
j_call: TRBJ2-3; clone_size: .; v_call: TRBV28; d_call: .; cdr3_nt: TGTGCCAGCAGTCTCCGGGGCGGATGGGATACGCAGTATTTT; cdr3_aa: CASSLRGGWDTQYF
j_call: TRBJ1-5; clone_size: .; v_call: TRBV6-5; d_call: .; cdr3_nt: TGTGCCAGCAGACCCCCGGGAGGCAGCAGTCAGCCCCAGCATTTT; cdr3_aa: CASRPPGGSSQPQHF
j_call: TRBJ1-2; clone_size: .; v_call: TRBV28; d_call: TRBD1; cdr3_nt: TGTGCCAGCCAGGGGTCGGCAGGGGGCCAACATGGCTACACCTTC; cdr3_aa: CASQGSAGGQHGYTF
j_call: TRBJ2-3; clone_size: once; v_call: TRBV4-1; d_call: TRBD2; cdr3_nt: TGCGCCAGCAGCCAAGTGCGGGGGGCCTCAGGAAACACGCAGTATTTT; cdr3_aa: CASSQVRGASGNTQYF
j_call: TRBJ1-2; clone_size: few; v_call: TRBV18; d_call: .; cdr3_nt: TGTGCCAGCTCACCACTTCAAGGTTTCCTTGGGTATGGCTACACCTTC; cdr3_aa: CASSPLQGFLGYGYTF
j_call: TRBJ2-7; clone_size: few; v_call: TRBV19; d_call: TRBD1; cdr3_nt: TGTGCCAGTAGTTTCGGACAGGCCTACGAGCAGTACTTC; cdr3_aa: CASSFGQAYEQYF
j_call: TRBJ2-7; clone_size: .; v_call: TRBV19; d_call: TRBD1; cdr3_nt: TGTGCCAGTAGTACAAGAAGACAGGGGGCGCACGAGCAGTACTTC; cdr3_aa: CASSTRRQGAHEQYF
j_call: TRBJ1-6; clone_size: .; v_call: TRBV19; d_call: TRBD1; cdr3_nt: TGTGCCAGTAGCCTTGGGACAGGGCTCAATTCACCCCTCCACTTT; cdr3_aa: CASSLGTGLNSPLHF
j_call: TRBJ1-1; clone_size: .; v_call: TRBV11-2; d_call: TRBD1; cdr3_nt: TGTGCCAGCAGCCCTACAGGGGGGTCGCTGAACACTGAAGCTTTCTTT; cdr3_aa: CASSPTGGSLNTEAFF
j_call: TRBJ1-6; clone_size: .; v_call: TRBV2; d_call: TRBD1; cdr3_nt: TGTGCCAGCCGTTTTGACAGGGGTTCACCCCTCCACTTT; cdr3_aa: CASRFDRGSPLHF
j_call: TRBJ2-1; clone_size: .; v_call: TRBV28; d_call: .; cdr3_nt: TGTGCCAGCAGATCCGCTTCGGCGTCGTCCTACAATGAGCAGTTCTTC; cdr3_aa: CASRSASASSYNEQFF
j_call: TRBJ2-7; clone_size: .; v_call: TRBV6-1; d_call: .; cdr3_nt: TGTGCCAGCAGTGAAGGCCCAGGGTCCTACGAGCAGTACTTC; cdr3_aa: CASSEGPGSYEQYF
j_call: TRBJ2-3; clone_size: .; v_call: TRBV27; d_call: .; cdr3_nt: TGTGCCAGCAGTTTATCTGGGGGTTTGGCAGATACGCAGTATTTT; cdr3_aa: CASSLSGGLADTQYF
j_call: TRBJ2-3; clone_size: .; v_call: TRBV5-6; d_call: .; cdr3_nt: TGTGCCAGCAGTTGGGAAAGCACAGATACGCAGTATTTT; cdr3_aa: CASSWESTDTQYF
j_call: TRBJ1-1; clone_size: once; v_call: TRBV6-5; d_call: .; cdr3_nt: TGTGCCAGCAGGGGAAGTGGGGCAGCTCCTTTCTTT; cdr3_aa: CASRGSGAAPFF